Presented here are 9 T cell receptor beta chains from one specimen sequenced in a study of blood T cells in healthy people across ages (dated by TCRdb to the mid-2010s). The library was prepared using 5' RACE. TCRdb names Illumina HiSeq 2500 as the instrument used. A second PCR of about 6 to 11 cycles was run with a J-beta primer mix and a sample-barcoded 5' primer. Clones were called with MiXCR by TCRdb after fastp trimmed the public reads at Q25, and only in-frame beta chains were retained. Rows are combined by CDR3 protein, so each entry shows the most common genes and DNA. The sample contains about 930,000 distinct CDR3 sequences, roughly 29% of them found a single time. The biggest ten clones account for roughly a tenth of the sample. The same specimen was also included in a second study, on T cells of mothers and their children.

Sequencing was done on a sample of blood. These receptor sequences come from a middle-aged woman in good health.

This clonotype showed up just once. Possible read error: a much larger clone is one base away. The chain carries TRBV12-3 or TRBV12-4 and TRBJ2-7; TRBD1 aligns across 9 bases. The V segment lost 5 bases and the J segment 7 bases; nucleotides outside the gene matches: 12. The CDR3 sequence is 15 residues long. Here the CDR3 DNA reads TGTGCCAGCAGTCTCCGGGACAGGGTATACAATGAGCAGTACTTC. This sequence encodes CASSLRDRVYNEQYF.

This clonotype appeared a few times. CDR3 protein: CASSPVRGYTF. In DNA form, the CDR3 reads TGTGCCAGCAGCCCCGTGCGAGGCTACACCTTC. The V and J genes are TRBV11-2 and TRBJ1-2; no firm D call. V lost 5 bases to trimming and J lost 8 bases, with 9 bases between them. CDR3 length: 11 residues. Germline CDR1 and CDR2: SGHAT and FQNNGV. Using reference TRBV11-2 and TRBJ1-2 for the parts outside the CDR3, the full variable domain is EAGVAQSPRYKIIEKRQSVAFWCNPISGHATLYWYQQILGQGPKLLIQFQNNGVVDDSQLPKDRFSAERLKGVDSTLKIQPAKLEDSAVYLCASSPVRGYTFGSGTRLTVV.

This clonotype was seen ten or more times. J is TRBJ1-4 and V is TRBV6-1; D ambiguous. This CDR3 spans 15 amino acids. Germline V lookup: CDR1 MNHNS, CDR2 SASEGT. Trimming cost V 1 base and J 8 bases, with 14 bases left between them. CDR3: CASSEEGWVGEKLFF. The CDR3 coding sequence is TGTGCCAGCAGTGAAGAAGGCTGGGTCGGGGAAAAACTGTTTTTT.

The chain uses TRBV7-9 and TRBJ1-3, with D unclear. The CDR3 has 14 residues. V lost 0 bases to trimming and J lost 4 bases, with 7 bases between them. Per the germline V gene, CDR1 is SEHNR and CDR2 is FQNEAQ (reference sequence). The CDR3 DNA follows: TGTGCCAGCAGCTTAGCCCCAGGAGGAAACACCATATATTTT. Translated: CASSLAPGGNTIYF. The whole variable domain, remainder taken from reference TRBV7-9 and TRBJ1-3, is DTGVSQNPRHKITKRGQNVTFRCDPISEHNRLYWYRQTLGQGPEFLTYFQNEAQLEKSRLLSDRFSAERPKGSFSTLEIQRTEQGDSAMYLCASSLAPGGNTIYFGEGSWLTVV.

This clonotype appeared a few times. This chain joins TRBV6-1 and TRBJ2-1; either TRBD1 or TRBD2 may fit D (7 bases each). Germline V gene sequence: CDR1 MNHNS, CDR2 SASEGT. The CDR3 spans 18 residues. Trimming stripped 6 bases from V and 3 bases from J, with 24 bases between. The CDR3 DNA is TGTGCCAGCAGCACCAGGGGGAGGGTCGACAACTACTACAATGAGCAGTTCTTC. This translates into CASSTRGRVDNYYNEQFF.

This chain joins TRBV3-1 and TRBJ1-1; no firm D call. Per germline, CDR1 LGHDT and CDR2 YNNKEL (reference sequence). CDR3 size: 14 residues. Trimming stripped 0 bases from V and 10 bases from J, with 15 bases between. CDR3 in amino acids: CASSQDPSARPAFF. The DNA of the CDR3 is TGTGCCAGCAGCCAAGATCCATCGGCGAGGCCAGCTTTCTTT.

The rearrangement uses TRBV5-5 and TRBJ1-5; tentative D call: TRBD1 (6 bases). V was trimmed by 0 bases and J by 2 bases, leaving 15 bases between them. CDR1 SGHKS and CDR2 YYEKEE come from the germline V gene (reference sequence). This CDR3 region has 17 residues. The CDR3 DNA is TGTGCCAGCAGCTTGGTACAGGGCGACTGGGGCAATCAGCCCCAGCATTTT. It translates to CASSLVQGDWGNQPQHF.

Only a few counts were recorded for this clonotype. The chain links TRBV15 to TRBJ2-7; a weak D match, TRBD2 (7 bases). Germline V lookup: CDR1 LNHNV, CDR2 YYDKDF (reference sequence). V lost 1 base, J lost 2 bases, and 9 bases lay in between. This CDR3 contains 14 residues. The CDR3 nucleotides read TGTGCCACCAGCAGAGCGGGGGGCCCCTACGAGCAGTACTTC. It yields the protein CATSRAGGPYEQYF.

This clonotype appeared a few times. The chain recombines TRBV28 with TRBJ2-7; D possibly uses TRBD1 or TRBD2 (5 bases each). Germline V CDR1 and CDR2: MDHEN, SYDVKM. Trimming shortened V by 1 base and J by 4 bases, and 11 bases separated the two germline ends. This CDR3 spans 14 amino acids. CDR3 residues: CASSLLGTEYEQYF. The CDR3 DNA reads as TGTGCCAGCAGTTTATTAGGGACGGAATACGAGCAGTACTTC.